In this sample, the clone carrying this T cell receptor beta chain turned up many times. The data are from a study of T cells in Graves' hyperthyroidism and ophthalmopathy. This CDR3 has 13 residues. Trimming took off 4 bases at V and 4 bases at J, with 10 bases between the two ends. There were TCR beta CDR3 regions amplified from RNA transcripts. Using the HTBI primer set, a first-round RT-PCR was run on the TCR CDR3. TCRdb reanalysed the multiplex PCR reads using MiXCR and keeps one entry per CDR3 protein. Here the sample spans roughly 640,000 distinct CDR3 sequences, more than 15% being singletons. 10 ml of fresh peripheral blood supplied the PBMCs.

Sequenced material: blood. The chain joins TRBV12-3 or TRBV12-4 to TRBJ1-2, with D perhaps matching TRBD1 (5 bases). This TCR was recovered from a middle-aged woman with Graves' ophthalmopathy. CDR3 amino acids: CASSSTGGYGYTF. DNA of the CDR3: TGTGCCAGCAGTTCTACCGGGGGCTATGGCTACACCTTC.